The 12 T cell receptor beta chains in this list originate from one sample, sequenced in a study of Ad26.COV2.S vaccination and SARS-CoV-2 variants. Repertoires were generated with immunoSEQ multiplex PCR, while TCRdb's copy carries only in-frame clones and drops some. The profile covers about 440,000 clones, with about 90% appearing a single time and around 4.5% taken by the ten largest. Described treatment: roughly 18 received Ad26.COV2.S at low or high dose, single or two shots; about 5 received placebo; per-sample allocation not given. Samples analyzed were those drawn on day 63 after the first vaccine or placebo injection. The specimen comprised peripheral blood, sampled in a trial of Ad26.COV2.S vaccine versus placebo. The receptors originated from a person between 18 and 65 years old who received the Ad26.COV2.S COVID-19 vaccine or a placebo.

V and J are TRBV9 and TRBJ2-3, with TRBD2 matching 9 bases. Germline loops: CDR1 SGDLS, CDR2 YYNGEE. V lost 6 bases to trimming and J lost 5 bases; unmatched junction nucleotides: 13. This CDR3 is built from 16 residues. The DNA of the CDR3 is TGTGCCAGCACCTCCGAAGCGGGAGGTTTTTTAGATACGCAGTATTTT. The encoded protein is CASTSEAGGFLDTQYF.

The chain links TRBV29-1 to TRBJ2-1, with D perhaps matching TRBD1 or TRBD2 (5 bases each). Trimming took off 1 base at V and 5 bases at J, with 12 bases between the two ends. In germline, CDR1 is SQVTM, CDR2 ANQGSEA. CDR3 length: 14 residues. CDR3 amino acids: CSVEASGLDNEQFF. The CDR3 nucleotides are TGCAGCGTTGAAGCTTCGGGGCTCGACAATGAGCAGTTCTTC.

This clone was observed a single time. The CDR3 spells CASSHHRDSSYNEQFF. As DNA, the CDR3 is TGCGCCAGCAGCCATCACCGGGACTCGTCCTACAATGAGCAGTTCTTC. J is TRBJ2-1 and V is TRBV4-1; D is perhaps TRBD2 (6 bases). CDR1 is MGHRA, CDR2 YSYEKL, per germline. CDR3 length: 16 residues. The ends were cut back, 3 bases at V and 1 base at J, with 13 bases in the middle.

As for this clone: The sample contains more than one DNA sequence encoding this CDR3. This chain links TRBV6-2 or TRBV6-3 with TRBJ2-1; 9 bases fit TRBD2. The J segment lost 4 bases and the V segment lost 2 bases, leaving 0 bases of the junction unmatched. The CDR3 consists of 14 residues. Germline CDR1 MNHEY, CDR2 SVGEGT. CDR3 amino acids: CASSYSGGYNEQFF. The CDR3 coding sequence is TGTGCCAGCAGTTACAGCGGGGGGTACAATGAGCAGTTCTTC.

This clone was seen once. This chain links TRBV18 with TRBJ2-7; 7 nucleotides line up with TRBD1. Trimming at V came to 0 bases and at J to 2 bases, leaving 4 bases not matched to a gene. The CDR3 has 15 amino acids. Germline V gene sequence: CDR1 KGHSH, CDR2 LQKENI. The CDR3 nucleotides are TGTGCCAGCTCACCACCGAGAGGGACAGCCTACGAGCAGTACTTC. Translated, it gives CASSPPRGTAYEQYF.

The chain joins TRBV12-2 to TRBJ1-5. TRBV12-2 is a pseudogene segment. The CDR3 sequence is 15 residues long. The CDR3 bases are TGTGCAAGTCGCCCAGTCCCCCGTCCGGCCCAGCCCCAGCATTTT. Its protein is CASRPVPRPAQPQHF.

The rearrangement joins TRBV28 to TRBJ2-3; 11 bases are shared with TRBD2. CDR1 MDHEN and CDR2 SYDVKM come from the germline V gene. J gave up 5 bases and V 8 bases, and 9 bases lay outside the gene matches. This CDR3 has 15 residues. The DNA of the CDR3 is TGTGCCAGCGGGATAGCGGGAGGGAGTTTAGATACGCAGTATTTT. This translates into CASGIAGGSLDTQYF. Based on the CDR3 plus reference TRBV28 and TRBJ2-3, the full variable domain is DVKVTQSSRYLVKRTGEKVFLECVQDMDHENMFWYRQDPGLGLRLIYFSYDVKMKEKGDIPEGYSVSREKKERFSLILESASTNQTSMYLCASGIAGGSLDTQYFGPGTRLTVL.

CDR3 sequence (DNA): TGCGCCAGCAGCCAAGATTTGACTAGCGGGATAGGGGAGACCCAGTACTTC. Protein product: CASSQDLTSGIGETQYF. J is TRBJ2-5 and V is TRBV4-3; TRBD2 aligns across 11 bases. The CDR3 contains 17 residues. V gave up 0 bases and J gave up 5 bases; unmatched junction bases: 8. From germline, CDR1 is LGHNA and CDR2 YSLEER.

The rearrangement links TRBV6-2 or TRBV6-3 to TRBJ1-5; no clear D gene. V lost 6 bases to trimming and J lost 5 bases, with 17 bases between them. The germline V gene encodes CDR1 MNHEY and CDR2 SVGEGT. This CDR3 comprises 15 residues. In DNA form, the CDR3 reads TGTGCCAGCAGGCCTTCTACGGAGGCTTATCAGCCCCAGCATTTT. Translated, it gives CASRPSTEAYQPQHF.

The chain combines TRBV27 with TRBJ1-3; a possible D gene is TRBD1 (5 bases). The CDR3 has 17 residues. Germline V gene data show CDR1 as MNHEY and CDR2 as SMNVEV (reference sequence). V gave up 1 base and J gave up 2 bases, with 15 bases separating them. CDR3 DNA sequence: TGTGCCAGCAGTTTATTAGTACGGGGCATTGCTGGAAACACCATATATTTT. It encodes CASSLLVRGIAGNTIYF.

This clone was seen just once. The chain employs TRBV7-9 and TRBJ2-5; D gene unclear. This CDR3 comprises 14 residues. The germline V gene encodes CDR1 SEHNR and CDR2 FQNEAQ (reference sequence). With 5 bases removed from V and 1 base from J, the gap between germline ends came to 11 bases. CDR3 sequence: CASSPHQIQETQYF. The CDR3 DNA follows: TGTGCCAGCAGCCCTCACCAGATCCAAGAGACCCAGTACTTC.

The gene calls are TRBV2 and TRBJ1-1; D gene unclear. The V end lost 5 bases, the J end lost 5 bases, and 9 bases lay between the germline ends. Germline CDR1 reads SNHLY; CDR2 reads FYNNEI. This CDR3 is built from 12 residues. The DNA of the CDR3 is TGTGCCAGCAGTTATGGGTTAACTGAAGCTTTCTTT. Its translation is CASSYGLTEAFF.